A selection of T cell receptor beta chains follows, all from one sample in a study of T cells in Graves' hyperthyroidism and ophthalmopathy. TCRdb fed the multiplex PCR reads into MiXCR, producing one record per CDR3 protein. Altogether under 350,000 distinct CDR3 sequences are present, around 13% being singletons, with the ten largest covering roughly 7.9%. The sequencing input was blood. Receptors were obtained from a woman between 35 and 50 years old with Graves' hyperthyroidism. Each CDR3 is given with its conserved first and last residue. The D gene is left open where the match is weak. Rows give clone size only sometimes, using once, few, many, or a class for an expanded clone.

many	TRBV3-1	NA	TRBJ2-5	TGTGCCAGCAGCCAAGTATCCCTCTACCAAGAGACCCAGTACTTC	CASSQVSLYQETQYF
NA	TRBV19	TRBD2	TRBJ2-2	TGTGCCAGTAGAAACATAGCGGGAGGGAATCTCGGGGAGCTGTTTTTT	CASRNIAGGNLGELFF
many	TRBV15	TRBD1	TRBJ1-5	TGTGCCACCAGCAGAGGTCTGGACAGGGGGATGAGCAATCAGCCCCAGCATTTT	CATSRGLDRGMSNQPQHF
many	TRBV10-3	TRBD1	TRBJ1-2	TGTGCCATCAGCACAGGACAGGGGGAGTATGGCTACACCTTC	CAISTGQGEYGYTF
few	TRBV12-5	TRBD2	TRBJ2-2	TGTGCTAGTGGTACCCCGAGCGGGAGTGGTACCGGGGAGCTGTTTTTT	CASGTPSGSGTGELFF
NA	TRBV28	NA	TRBJ1-6	TGTGCCAGCAGTTTTGCCCCCGGGACGGATTATAATTCACCCCTCCACTTT	CASSFAPGTDYNSPLHF
NA	TRBV10-2	NA	TRBJ2-3	TGCGCCAGCAGCGACGGAACAGATACGCAGTATTTT	CASSDGTDTQYF
few	TRBV20-1	TRBD1	TRBJ1-3	TGCAGTGCTAAACAGGGGGCAGGAAACACCATATATTTT	CSAKQGAGNTIYF
NA	TRBV3-1	NA	TRBJ2-1	TGTGCCAGCAGCCAAGGATACAGAGACAATGAGCAGTTCTTC	CASSQGYRDNEQFF
NA	TRBV20-1	NA	TRBJ1-1	TGCCGAGGGGGTCTGGGAAACACTGAAGCTTTCTTT	CRGGLGNTEAFF
many	TRBV28	NA	TRBJ2-5	TGTGCCATCAAGGGAATGGGTAAGCGGACTCAAGAGACCCAGTACTTC	CAIKGMGKRTQETQYF
NA	TRBV19	NA	TRBJ2-1	TGTGCCAGTAGTGCTGCCGTGATCTCCTACAATGAGCAGTTCTTC	CASSAAVISYNEQFF
many	TRBV20-1	NA	TRBJ2-3	TGCAGTGCTAGCGGGACTAGCACAGATACGCAGTATTTT	CSASGTSTDTQYF
many	TRBV24-1	TRBD2	TRBJ2-2	TGTGCCACCAGTGAGTTCGGGGGGACCGGGGAGCTGTTTTTT	CATSEFGGTGELFF
many	TRBV7-3	NA	TRBJ2-5	TGTGCCAGCAGCTTAAATGGCGGGGAGACCCAGTACTTC	CASSLNGGETQYF
many	TRBV6-1	TRBD1	TRBJ1-1	TGTGCCAGCAGCCCTTCCCCACAGGGGCGGGAAGCTTTCTTT	CASSPSPQGREAFF
many	TRBV6-1	NA	TRBJ1-6	TGTGCCAGCCGGGGGAGGTGGGATTCACCCCTCCACTTT	CASRGRWDSPLHF